This TCR beta chain was obtained from a study of cytomegalovirus exposure and HLA in healthy donors. Points from the study as a whole: Specific recognition of CMV antigens was confirmed in vitro for a few chains (all CMV-associated). Later analysis showed most CMV-associated TCR beta chains appearing HLA-restricted.

A multiplex PCR was run with 60 Vbeta primers and 13 Jbeta primers. The protocol was immunoSEQ multiplex PCR, while the TCRdb copy is restricted to in-frame clones and leaves out a portion. The sample includes about 110,000 clones, around 81% seen only once; the top ten take roughly 2.2%. The germline CDR1 and CDR2 sequences are MNHEY and SVGAGI. The germline V and J ends were trimmed by 2 bases and 0 bases, with 10 bases remaining between them. This CDR3 comprises 16 residues. This clone was counted only a few times. Its antigen is undetermined. The material sequenced was PBMCs. The source is a woman aged 30 to 39 in good health and CMV-seronegative. The rearrangement joins TRBV6-5 to TRBJ2-2; D might be TRBD2 (5 bases). The CDR3 DNA is TGTGCCAGCAGTTACGCACTAGGCGCGAACACCGGGGAGCTGTTTTTT. Translating gives CASSYALGANTGELFF.